This T cell receptor (beta chain) was sequenced during a study of long-term antiretroviral therapy in people with HIV. Study-level background: The earliest samples predate the 2015 immediate-ART recommendation by about a decade. Study-wide findings and caveats: At every time point, clones expanded before ART dominated the repertoire.

Every donor contributed at least one pre-ART and at least two post-ART PBMC samples. It was version v3.0 of the immunoSEQ assay that was run at survey level. A per-sample goal of roughly 35,000-55,000 T-cell genomes was targeted by sequencing. The assay was immunoSEQ multiplex PCR, and TCRdb's table has in-frame clones only and misses some. The sample carries about 24,000 clones, about 79% recorded once. As concerns this clone: The target antigen is unknown.

This clonotype originated in a man aged 25 to 45 with HIV. Specimen: unsorted PBMCs, collected 0.7 years before starting antiretroviral therapy.

The CDR3 DNA follows: TGTGCCAGCAGTGCGCAGCAAAGCATAGCGGGCTTTACCTACGAGCAGTACTTC. Protein product: CASSAQQSIAGFTYEQYF. The chain joins TRBV6-1 to TRBJ2-7; the match to TRBD2 covers 7 bases. The CDR3 consists of 18 residues. The germline V gene encodes CDR1 MNHNS and CDR2 SASEGT. The V gene end was trimmed by 4 bases and the J gene end by 2 bases; junction bases not matched to a gene: 17.